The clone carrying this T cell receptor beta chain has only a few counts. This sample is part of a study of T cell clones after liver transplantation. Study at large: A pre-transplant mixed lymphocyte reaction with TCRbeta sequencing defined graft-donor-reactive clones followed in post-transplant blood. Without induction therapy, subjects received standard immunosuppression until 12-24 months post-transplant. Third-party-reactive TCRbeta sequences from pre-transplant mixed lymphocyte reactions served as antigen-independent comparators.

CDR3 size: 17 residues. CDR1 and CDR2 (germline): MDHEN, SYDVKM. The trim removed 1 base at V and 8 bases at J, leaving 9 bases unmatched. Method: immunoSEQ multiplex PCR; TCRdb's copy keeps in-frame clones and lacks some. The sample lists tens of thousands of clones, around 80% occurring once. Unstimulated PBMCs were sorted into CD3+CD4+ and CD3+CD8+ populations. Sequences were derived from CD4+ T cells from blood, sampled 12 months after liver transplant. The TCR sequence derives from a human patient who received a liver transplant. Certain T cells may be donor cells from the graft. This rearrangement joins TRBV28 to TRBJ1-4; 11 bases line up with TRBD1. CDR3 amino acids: CASSLFLDRGRREKLFF. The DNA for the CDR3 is TGTGCCAGCAGTTTATTCTTGGACAGGGGGCGGAGGGAAAAACTGTTTTTT.